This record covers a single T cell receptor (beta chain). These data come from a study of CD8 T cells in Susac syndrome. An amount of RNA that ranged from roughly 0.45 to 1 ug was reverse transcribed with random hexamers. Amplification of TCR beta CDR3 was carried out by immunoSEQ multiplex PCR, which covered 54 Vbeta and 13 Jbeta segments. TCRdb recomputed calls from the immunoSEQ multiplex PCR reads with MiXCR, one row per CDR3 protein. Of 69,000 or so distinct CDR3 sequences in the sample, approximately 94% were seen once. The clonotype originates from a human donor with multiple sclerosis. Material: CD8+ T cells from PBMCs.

CDR3 loop: CASGSGAEDTQYF. DNA for the CDR3: TGTGCCAGCGGGTCGGGGGCCGAAGATACGCAGTATTTT. The chain carries TRBV7-9 and TRBJ2-3; TRBD1 or TRBD2 may be the D gene (6 bases each). Trimming left V 8 bases short and J 5 bases short, with 14 bases between. This CDR3 has 13 residues. The germline CDR1 and CDR2 sequences are SEHNR and FQNEAQ (reference sequence).